This T cell receptor (beta chain) was recorded in a study of T cell repertoires in cytomegalovirus infection. Study at large: Selected CMV epitopes included recently identified HLA-C-restricted ones as well as well-studied HLA-B-restricted ones.

Trimming stripped 4 bases from V and 0 bases from J, with 12 bases between. The germline V gene has CDR1 SGHAT and CDR2 FQNNGV. The CDR3 spans 15 residues. MiXCR, run by TCRdb on the reads, gives a single entry per CDR3 protein. The data hold under 95,000 distinct CDR3 sequences, with roughly 44% observed a single time. About this clonotype: The antigen is unknown.

The sequences come from CD8+ T cells from cultured PBMCs, collected from culture after CMV antigen stimulation. V usage is TRBV11-2 and J usage is TRBJ1-1; D not certain. The receptor was derived from a human donor in good health (CMV status not recorded). Some clones in this sample may be carry-over from other donors' samples. The DNA for the CDR3 is TGTGCCAGCAGCTCCCGTACAGCCATGAACACTGAAGCTTTCTTT. Protein product: CASSSRTAMNTEAFF.